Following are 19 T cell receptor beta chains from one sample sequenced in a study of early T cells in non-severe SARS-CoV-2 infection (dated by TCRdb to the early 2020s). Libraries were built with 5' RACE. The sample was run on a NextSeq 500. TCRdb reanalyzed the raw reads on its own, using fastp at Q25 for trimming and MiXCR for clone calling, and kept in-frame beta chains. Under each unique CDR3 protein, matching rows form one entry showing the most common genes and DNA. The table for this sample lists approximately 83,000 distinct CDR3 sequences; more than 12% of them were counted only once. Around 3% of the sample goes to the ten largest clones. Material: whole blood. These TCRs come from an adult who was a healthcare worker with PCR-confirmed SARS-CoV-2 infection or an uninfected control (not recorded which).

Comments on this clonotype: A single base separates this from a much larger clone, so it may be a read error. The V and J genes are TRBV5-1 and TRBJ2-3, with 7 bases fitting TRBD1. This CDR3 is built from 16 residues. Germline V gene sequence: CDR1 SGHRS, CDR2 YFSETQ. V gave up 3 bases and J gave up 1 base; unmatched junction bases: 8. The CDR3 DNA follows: TGCGCCAGCAGCTCAACAGGGGATCCTGGCACAGATACGCAGTATTTT. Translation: CASSSTGDPGTDTQYF.

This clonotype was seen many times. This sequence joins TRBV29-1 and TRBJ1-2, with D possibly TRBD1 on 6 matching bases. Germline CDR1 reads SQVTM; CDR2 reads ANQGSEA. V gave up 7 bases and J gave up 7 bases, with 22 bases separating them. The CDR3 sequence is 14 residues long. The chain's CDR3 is CSAYQGPTLGGYTF. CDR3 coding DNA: TGCAGCGCCTATCAGGGGCCCACCTTGGGTGGCTACACCTTC.

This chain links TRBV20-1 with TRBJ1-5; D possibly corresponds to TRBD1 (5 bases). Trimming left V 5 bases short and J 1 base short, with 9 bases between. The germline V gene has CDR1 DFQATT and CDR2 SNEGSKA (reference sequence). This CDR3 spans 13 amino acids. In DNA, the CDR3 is TGCAGTGCTGGGGGACTGAGCAATCAGCCCCAGCATTTT. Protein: CSAGGLSNQPQHF.

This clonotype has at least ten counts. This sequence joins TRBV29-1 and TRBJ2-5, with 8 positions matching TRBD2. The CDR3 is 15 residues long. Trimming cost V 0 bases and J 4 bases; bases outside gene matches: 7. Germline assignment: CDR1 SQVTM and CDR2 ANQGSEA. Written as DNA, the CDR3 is TGCAGCGTTGAAGATCTTTACCGGGGGGGAGAGACCCAGTACTTC. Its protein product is CSVEDLYRGGETQYF. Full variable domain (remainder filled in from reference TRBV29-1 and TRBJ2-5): SAVISQKPSRDICQRGTSLTIQCQVDSQVTMMFWYRQQPGQSLTLIATANQGSEATYESGFVIDKFPISRPNLTFSTLTVSNMSPEDSSIYLCSVEDLYRGGETQYFGPGTRLLVL.

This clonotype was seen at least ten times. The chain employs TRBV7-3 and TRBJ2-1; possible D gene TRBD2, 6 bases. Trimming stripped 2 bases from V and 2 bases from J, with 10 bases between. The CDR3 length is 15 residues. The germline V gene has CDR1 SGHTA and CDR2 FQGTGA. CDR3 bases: TGTGCCAGCAGCTTATCCGGGAGTCCCTACAATGAGCAGTTCTTC. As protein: CASSLSGSPYNEQFF.

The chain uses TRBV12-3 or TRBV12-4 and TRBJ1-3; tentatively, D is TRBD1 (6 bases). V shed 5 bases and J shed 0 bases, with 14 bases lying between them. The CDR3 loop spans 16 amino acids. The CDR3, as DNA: TGTGCCAGCAGTCGTACAGGGCCCCACTCTGGAAACACCATATATTTT. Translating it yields CASSRTGPHSGNTIYF.

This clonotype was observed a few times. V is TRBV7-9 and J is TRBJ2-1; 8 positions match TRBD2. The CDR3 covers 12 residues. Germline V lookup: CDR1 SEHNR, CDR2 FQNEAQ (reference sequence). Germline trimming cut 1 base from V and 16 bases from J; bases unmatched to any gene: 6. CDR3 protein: CASSLESSGSFF. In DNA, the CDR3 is TGTGCCAGCAGCTTAGAATCAAGCGGGAGTTTCTTC.

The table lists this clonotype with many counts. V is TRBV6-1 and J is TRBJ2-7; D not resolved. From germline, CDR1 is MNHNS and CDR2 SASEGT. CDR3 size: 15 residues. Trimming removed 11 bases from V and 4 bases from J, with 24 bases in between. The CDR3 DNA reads TGTGCCTCCAAACCCCCTCCAGGCTCCCGTTACGAGCAGTACTTC. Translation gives CASKPPPGSRYEQYF.

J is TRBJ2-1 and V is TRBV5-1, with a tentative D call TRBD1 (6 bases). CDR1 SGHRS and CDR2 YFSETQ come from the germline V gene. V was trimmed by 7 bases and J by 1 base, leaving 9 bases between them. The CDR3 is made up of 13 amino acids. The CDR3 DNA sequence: TGCGCCAGCGGCGGACAGTCCTACAATGAGCAGTTCTTC. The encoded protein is CASGGQSYNEQFF.

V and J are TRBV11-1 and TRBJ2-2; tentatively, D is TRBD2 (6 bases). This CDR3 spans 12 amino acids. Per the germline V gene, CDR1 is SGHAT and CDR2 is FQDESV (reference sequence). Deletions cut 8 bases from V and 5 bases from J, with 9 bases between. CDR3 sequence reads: CASGGETGELFF. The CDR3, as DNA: TGTGCCAGCGGAGGGGAAACCGGGGAGCTGTTTTTT.

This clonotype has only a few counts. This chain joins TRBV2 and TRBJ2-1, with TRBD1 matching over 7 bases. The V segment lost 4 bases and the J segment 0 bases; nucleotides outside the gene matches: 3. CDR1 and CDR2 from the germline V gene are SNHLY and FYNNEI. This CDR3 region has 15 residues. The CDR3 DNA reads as TGTGCCAGCAGTGGACGGGACAGCTCCTACAATGAGCAGTTCTTC. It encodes CASSGRDSSYNEQFF.

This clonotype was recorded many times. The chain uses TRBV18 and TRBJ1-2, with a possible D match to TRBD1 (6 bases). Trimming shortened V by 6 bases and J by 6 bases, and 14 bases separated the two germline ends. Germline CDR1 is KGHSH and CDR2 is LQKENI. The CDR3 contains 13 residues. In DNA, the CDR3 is TGTGCCAGCTCCCGGGGGGGGCGCGATGGCTACACCTTC. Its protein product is CASSRGGRDGYTF.

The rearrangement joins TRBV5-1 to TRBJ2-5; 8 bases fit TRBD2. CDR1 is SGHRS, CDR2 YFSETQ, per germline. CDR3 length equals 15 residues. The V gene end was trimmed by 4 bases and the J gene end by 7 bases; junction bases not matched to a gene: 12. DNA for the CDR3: TGCGCCAGCAGCCTGGGATCGGGACTAGGTTGGACCCAGTACTTC. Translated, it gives CASSLGSGLGWTQYF.

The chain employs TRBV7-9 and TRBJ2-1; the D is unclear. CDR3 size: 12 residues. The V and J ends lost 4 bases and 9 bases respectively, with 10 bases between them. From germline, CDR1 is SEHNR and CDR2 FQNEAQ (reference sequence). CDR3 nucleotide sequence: TGTGCCAGCAGCTATGAGGACGGTGAGCAGTTCTTC. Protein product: CASSYEDGEQFF.

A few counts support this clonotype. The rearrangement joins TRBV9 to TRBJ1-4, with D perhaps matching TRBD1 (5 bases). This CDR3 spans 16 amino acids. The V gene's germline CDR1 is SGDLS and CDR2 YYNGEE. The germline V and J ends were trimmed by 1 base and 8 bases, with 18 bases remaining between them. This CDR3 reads CASSVTSGTGDEKLFF. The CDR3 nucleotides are TGTGCCAGCAGCGTAACATCCGGGACTGGGGACGAAAAACTGTTTTTT.

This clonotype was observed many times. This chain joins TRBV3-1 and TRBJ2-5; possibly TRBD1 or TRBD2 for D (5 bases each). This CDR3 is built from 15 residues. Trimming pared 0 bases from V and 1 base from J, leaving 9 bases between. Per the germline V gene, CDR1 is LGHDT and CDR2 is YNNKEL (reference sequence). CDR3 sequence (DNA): TGTGCCAGCAGCCAAGAAGGGACCTTCCAAGAGACCCAGTACTTC. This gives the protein CASSQEGTFQETQYF.

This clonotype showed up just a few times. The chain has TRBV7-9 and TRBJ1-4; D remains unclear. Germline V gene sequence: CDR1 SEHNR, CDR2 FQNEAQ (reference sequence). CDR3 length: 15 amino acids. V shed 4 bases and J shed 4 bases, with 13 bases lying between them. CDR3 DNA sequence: TGTGCCAGCAGCTCTCCAGGATGGGGTAATGAAAAACTGTTTTTT. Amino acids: CASSSPGWGNEKLFF.

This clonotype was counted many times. CDR3 sequence: CASSLGQGGNEQFF. The CDR3, as DNA: TGTGCCAGCAGCTTAGGACAAGGGGGGAATGAGCAGTTCTTC. This sequence joins TRBV7-6 and TRBJ2-1; D is possibly TRBD1 or TRBD2 (6 bases each). This CDR3 contains 14 residues. Germline CDR1 SGHVS, CDR2 FNYEAQ. Trimming stripped 1 base from V and 7 bases from J, with 11 bases between.

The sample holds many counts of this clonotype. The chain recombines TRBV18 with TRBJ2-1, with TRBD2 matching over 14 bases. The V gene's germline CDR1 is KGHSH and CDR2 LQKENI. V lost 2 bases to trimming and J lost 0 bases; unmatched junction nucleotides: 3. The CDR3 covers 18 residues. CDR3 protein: CASSPGLAGGSSYNEQFF. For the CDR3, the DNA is TGTGCCAGCTCACCAGGACTAGCGGGAGGTAGCTCCTACAATGAGCAGTTCTTC.